This TCR beta chain appears in the sequencing data of a study of T cells in Graves' hyperthyroidism and ophthalmopathy. Study summary: The blood sample was taken at first diagnosis, before treatment began.

Regions amplified from RNA transcripts were the TCR beta CDR3 regions. HTBI primers drove first-round RT-PCR of the TCR CDR3. Each CDR3 protein is one row after TCRdb ran MiXCR on the multiplex PCR reads. Among some 250,000 distinct CDR3 sequences listed, approximately 14% were seen once. This clonotype has more than one count but fewer than ten. The antigen remains unidentified. Newly diagnosed patients aged 18 to 65 had hyperthyroidism of under 2 months' duration. Lactation, pregnancy, other autoimmune disease or uncontrolled infection excluded patients. Study results and limitations: In the analysis, a 13 V-J model separated ophthalmopathy from stable hyperthyroidism.

This clonotype originated in a woman aged 50 to 60 with Graves' hyperthyroidism that later progressed to Graves' ophthalmopathy. Sequencing used blood.

In DNA form, the CDR3 reads TGTGCCACCAGTGATTTCGGGACTAGCGGGAGTCTCAATGAGCAGTTCTTC. Its translation: CATSDFGTSGSLNEQFF. This chain links TRBV24-1 with TRBJ2-1, with TRBD2 identical over 14 bases. Unmatched junction bases numbered 4, after V lost 1 base and J lost 6 bases. CDR1 and CDR2 (germline): KGHDR, SFDVKD. This CDR3 has 17 residues.